Below are 9 T cell receptor beta chains sequenced from a single sample in a study of Ad26.COV2.S vaccination and SARS-CoV-2 variants. The table came from immunoSEQ multiplex PCR; TCRdb's copy has only in-frame clones and leaves some out. Altogether 380,000 or so clones are present, around nine tenths being singletons, with the ten largest covering about 10%. Treatment: some 19 received Ad26.COV2.S at low or high dose, single or two shots; roughly five received placebo; per-sample allocation not given. Collection of samples fell on day 63 after the first vaccine or placebo injection. The sequences come from peripheral blood, collected in a trial of Ad26.COV2.S vaccine versus placebo. These receptor sequences come from a person aged 18-60 years who received the Ad26.COV2.S COVID-19 vaccine or a placebo.

The gene calls are TRBV19 and TRBJ2-1; maybe TRBD2 (7 bases). CDR3 length equals 15 residues. Trimming shortened V by 6 bases and J by 3 bases, and 15 bases separated the two germline ends. CDR1 is LNHDA and CDR2 is SQIVND in the germline V gene (reference sequence). CDR3: CASSPRGDYYNEQFF. DNA of the CDR3: TGTGCCAGTAGCCCAAGGGGGGACTACTACAATGAGCAGTTCTTC.

This chain joins TRBV5-1 and TRBJ2-7; 7 nucleotides agree with TRBD1. The CDR3 extends over 14 amino acids. CDR1 is SGHRS, CDR2 YFSETQ, per germline. V dropped 0 bases and J dropped 5; count of bases not matched to a gene: 5. CDR3 nucleotide sequence: TGCGCCAGCAGCTTGGAACAGGGGCGGAACGAGCAGTACTTC. This gives the protein CASSLEQGRNEQYF.

V and J are TRBV11-2 and TRBJ2-3; perhaps TRBD1 as D (5 bases). There are 15 residues in the CDR3. CDR1 is SGHAT, CDR2 FQNNGV, per germline. The V end lost 5 bases, the J end lost 2 bases, and 14 bases lay between the germline ends. The CDR3 protein is CASSALGVLTDTQYF. The CDR3 bases are TGTGCCAGCAGCGCGCTAGGGGTACTCACAGATACGCAGTATTTT.

This chain connects TRBV13 to TRBJ1-3, with 10 bases fitting TRBD1. Germline V gene data show CDR1 as PRHDT and CDR2 as FYEKMQ (reference sequence). CDR3 length: 17 residues. Germline trimming cut 4 bases from V and 7 bases from J; bases unmatched to any gene: 13. The CDR3 region is CASSSRDRGLVGNTIYF. Written as DNA, the CDR3 is TGTGCCAGCAGCTCCCGGGACAGGGGTTTAGTTGGGAACACCATATATTTT.

The rearrangement links TRBV3-1 (or the pseudogene TRBV3-2) to TRBJ2-7; 8 bases match TRBD2. The CDR3 spans 14 residues. CDR1 and CDR2 from the germline V gene are LGHDT and YNNKEL (reference sequence). The ends lost 5 bases at V and 7 bases at J; junction bases unmatched: 10. In nucleotides, the CDR3 is TGTGCCAGCAGCTTGGGACTAGTGGGATATGAGCAGTACTTC. Translation: CASSLGLVGYEQYF.

The chain recombines TRBV24-1 with TRBJ1-5, with 9 bases aligning to TRBD1. V lost 4 bases to trimming and J lost 6 bases; unmatched junction nucleotides: 6. The CDR3 totals 15 residues. The germline CDR1 and CDR2 sequences are KGHDR and SFDVKD. The CDR3 nucleotides read TGTGCCACCAGTGACGCGGGACAGGGTTTTCAGCCCCAGCATTTT. It yields the protein CATSDAGQGFQPQHF.

Points on this clone: The sample has other DNA sequences that encode this CDR3 too. J is TRBJ1-1 and V is TRBV5-1; D remains unclear. The germline V gene encodes CDR1 SGHRS and CDR2 YFSETQ. V lost 0 bases to trimming and J lost 1 base, with 4 bases between them. This CDR3 is 13 amino acids long. The CDR3 sequence is CASSLGANTEAFF. The CDR3 DNA is TGCGCCAGCAGCTTGGGAGCGAACACTGAAGCTTTCTTT.

This clone was seen only once. V and J are TRBV7-6 and TRBJ2-7, with D uncertain. This CDR3 has 14 residues. The germline V gene encodes CDR1 SGHVS and CDR2 FNYEAQ. With 5 bases removed from V and 4 bases from J, the gap between germline ends came to 15 bases. CDR3 residues: CASSPRTLPYEQYF. Here the CDR3 DNA reads TGTGCCAGCAGCCCCAGGACCCTCCCATACGAGCAGTACTTC.

The genes are TRBV5-1 and TRBJ1-2, with D perhaps matching TRBD1 (6 bases). The CDR3 sequence is 16 residues long. V was trimmed by 5 bases and J by 0 bases, leaving 17 bases between them. Germline CDR1 SGHRS, CDR2 YFSETQ. The CDR3 reads CASSFNRAVSNYGYTF. Here the CDR3 DNA reads TGCGCCAGCAGTTTCAACAGGGCGGTTTCTAACTATGGCTACACCTTC.